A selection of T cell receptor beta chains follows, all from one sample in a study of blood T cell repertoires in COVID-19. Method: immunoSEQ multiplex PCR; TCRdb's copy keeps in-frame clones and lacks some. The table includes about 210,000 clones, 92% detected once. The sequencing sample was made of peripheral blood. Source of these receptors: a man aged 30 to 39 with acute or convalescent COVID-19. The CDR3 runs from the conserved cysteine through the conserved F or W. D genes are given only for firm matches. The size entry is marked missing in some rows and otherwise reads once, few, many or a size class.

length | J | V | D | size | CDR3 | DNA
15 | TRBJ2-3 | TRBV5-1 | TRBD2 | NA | CASGNLAGVTDTQYF | TGCGCCAGCGGGAACCTAGCGGGAGTAACAGATACGCAGTATTTT
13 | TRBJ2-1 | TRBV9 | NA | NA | CASSVEVEGRQFF | TGTGCCAGCAGCGTAGAGGTCGAGGGAAGGCAGTTCTTC
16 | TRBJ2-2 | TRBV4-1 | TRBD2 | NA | CASTPQAGGPAGELFF | TGCGCCAGCACCCCTCAAGCGGGGGGGCCCGCCGGGGAGCTGTTTTTT
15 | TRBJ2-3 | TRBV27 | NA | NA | CASSSRGIVTDTQYF | TGTGCCAGCAGTTCTCGGGGAATTGTCACAGATACGCAGTATTTT
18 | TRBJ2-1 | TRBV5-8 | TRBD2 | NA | CASSSPGGGALLSNEQFF | TGTGCCAGCAGCTCCCCTGGCGGGGGGGCTCTTCTATCCAATGAGCAGTTCTTC
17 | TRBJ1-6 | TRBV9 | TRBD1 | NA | CASSVGQGALENSPLHF | TGTGCCAGCAGCGTAGGTCAGGGGGCGCTTGAGAACTCACCCCTCCACTTT
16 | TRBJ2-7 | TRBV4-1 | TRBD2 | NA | CASSQALAGGSYEQYF | TGCGCCAGCAGCCAAGCGCTAGCGGGAGGGTCCTACGAGCAGTACTTC
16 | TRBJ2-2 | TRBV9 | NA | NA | CASSVSDGANTGELFF | TGTGCCAGCAGCGTAAGCGACGGCGCGAACACCGGGGAGCTGTTTTTT
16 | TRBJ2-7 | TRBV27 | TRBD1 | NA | CASSLKRDRGFYEQYF | TGTGCCAGCAGTTTAAAGCGGGACAGGGGGTTTTACGAGCAGTACTTC
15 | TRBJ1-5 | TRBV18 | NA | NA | CASSRRQPDYQPQHF | TGTGCCAGCTCACGGAGGCAGCCTGACTATCAGCCCCAGCATTTT
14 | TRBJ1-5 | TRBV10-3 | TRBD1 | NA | CAISRDSGAQPQHF | TGTGCCATCAGCAGGGACAGTGGAGCTCAGCCCCAGCATTTT
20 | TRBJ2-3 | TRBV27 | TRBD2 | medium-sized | CASSLSGTSGGAISTDTQYF | TGTGCCAGCAGTTTAAGTGGGACTAGCGGGGGGGCAATAAGCACAGATACGCAGTATTTT
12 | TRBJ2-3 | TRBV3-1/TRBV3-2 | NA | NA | CASSPMRDTQYF | TGTGCCAGCAGCCCCATGAGAGATACGCAGTATTTT
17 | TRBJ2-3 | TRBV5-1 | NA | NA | CASSPVFTREKVDTQYF | TGCGCCAGCAGCCCGGTGTTTACGAGGGAGAAAGTAGATACGCAGTATTTT
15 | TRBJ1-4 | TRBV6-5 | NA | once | CASRRQTATNEKLFF | TGTGCCAGCAGGCGCCAGACTGCAACTAATGAAAAACTGTTTTTT
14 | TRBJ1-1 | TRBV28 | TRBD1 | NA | CASSYTGVNTEAFF | TGTGCCAGCAGTTACACAGGGGTGAACACTGAAGCTTTCTTT
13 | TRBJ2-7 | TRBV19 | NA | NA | CASSISRMREQYF | TGTGCCAGTAGTATTAGCCGAATGCGCGAGCAGTACTTC
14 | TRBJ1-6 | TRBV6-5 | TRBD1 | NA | CASSTTGVNSPLHF | TGTGCCAGCAGTACGACAGGGGTTAATTCACCCCTCCACTTT
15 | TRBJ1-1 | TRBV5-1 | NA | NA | CASSLVDRFHTEAFF | TGCGCCAGCAGCTTGGTCGACAGGTTCCACACTGAAGCTTTCTTT
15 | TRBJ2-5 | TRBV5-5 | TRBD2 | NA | CASSWLAGVQETQYF | TGTGCCAGCAGTTGGCTGGCGGGGGTCCAAGAGACCCAGTACTTC
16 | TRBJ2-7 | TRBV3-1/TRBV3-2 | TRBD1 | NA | CASSSSGTGRPYEQYF | TGTGCCAGCAGCTCCTCGGGGACAGGGCGGCCCTACGAGCAGTACTTC
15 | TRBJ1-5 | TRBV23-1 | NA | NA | CASSLSRPFFQPQHF | TGCGCCAGCAGTCTGTCGAGGCCTTTCTTTCAGCCCCAGCATTTT
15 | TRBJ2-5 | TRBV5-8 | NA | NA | CASSLGVRKRETQYF | TGTGCCAGCAGCTTGGGAGTCCGAAAAAGAGAGACCCAGTACTTC
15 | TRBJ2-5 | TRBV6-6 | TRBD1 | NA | CASSYSGDRGETQYF | TGTGCCAGCAGTTACTCTGGGGACAGAGGCGAGACCCAGTACTTC
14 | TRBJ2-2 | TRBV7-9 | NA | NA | CASSTAQGSGELFF | TGTGCCAGCAGCACAGCACAGGGTTCCGGGGAGCTGTTTTTT
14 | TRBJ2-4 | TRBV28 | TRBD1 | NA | CASRIRGNWDIQYF | TGTGCCAGCAGAATCAGGGGGAATTGGGACATTCAGTACTTC
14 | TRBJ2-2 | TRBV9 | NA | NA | CASSVDPGHGELFF | TGTGCCAGCAGCGTAGACCCAGGGCACGGGGAGCTGTTTTTT
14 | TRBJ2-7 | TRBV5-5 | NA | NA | CASSLVSQGDEQYF | TGTGCCAGCAGCTTGGTGTCACAGGGTGACGAGCAGTACTTC
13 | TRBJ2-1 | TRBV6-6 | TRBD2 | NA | CACREGGGNEQFF | TGTGCCTGCCGGGAGGGCGGGGGTAATGAGCAGTTCTTC
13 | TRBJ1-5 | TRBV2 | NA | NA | CASSEHGNQPQHF | TGTGCCAGCAGTGAACATGGCAATCAGCCCCAGCATTTT
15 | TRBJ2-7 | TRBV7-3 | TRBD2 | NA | CASAPRAGSGAEQYF | TGTGCCAGCGCGCCTCGGGCGGGAAGCGGGGCCGAGCAGTACTTC
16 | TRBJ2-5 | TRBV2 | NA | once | CASSEDRVLVQETQYF | TGTGCCAGCAGTGAAGACAGGGTCTTGGTACAAGAGACCCAGTACTTC
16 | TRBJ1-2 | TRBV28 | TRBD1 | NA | CASSSRSAGGDYGYTF | TGTGCCAGCAGTTCGAGGTCGGCAGGGGGCGACTACGGCTACACCTTC
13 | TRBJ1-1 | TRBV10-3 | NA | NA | CAISPLSDTEAFF | TGTGCCATCAGCCCCTTATCGGACACTGAAGCTTTCTTT
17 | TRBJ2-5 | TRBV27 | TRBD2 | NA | CASSRQGLGLAGETQYF | TGTGCCAGCAGTAGACAGGGTTTGGGACTAGCGGGAGAGACCCAGTACTTC
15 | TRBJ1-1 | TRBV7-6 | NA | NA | CASSRGGVVSTEAFF | TGTGCCAGCAGCCGGGGGGGAGTGGTTAGCACTGAAGCTTTCTTT
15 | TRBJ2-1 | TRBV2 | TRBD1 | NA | CASSKEGQGGNEQFF | TGTGCCAGCTCGAAGGAGGGACAGGGGGGCAATGAGCAGTTCTTC
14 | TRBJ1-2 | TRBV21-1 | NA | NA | CASSPGQGGGGYTF | TGTGCCAGCAGCCCGGGACAGGGAGGGGGTGGCTACACCTTC
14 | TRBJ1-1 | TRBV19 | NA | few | CASLRLGLNTEAFF | TGTGCCTCCCTTCGGTTGGGCTTGAACACTGAAGCTTTCTTT
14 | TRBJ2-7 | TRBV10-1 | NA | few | CASSEEKFYYEQYF | TGCGCCAGCAGTGAAGAGAAATTTTACTACGAGCAGTACTTC
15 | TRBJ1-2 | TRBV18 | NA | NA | CASSPVAGLNYGYTF | TGTGCCAGCTCCCCCGTGGCGGGACTGAACTATGGCTACACCTTC
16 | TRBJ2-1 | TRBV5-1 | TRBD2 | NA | CASSPEAGLAGVQQFF | TGCGCCAGCAGCCCTGAGGCGGGACTAGCGGGAGTACAGCAGTTCTTC
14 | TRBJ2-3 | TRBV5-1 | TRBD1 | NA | CASSQGATGDTQYF | TGCGCCAGCAGCCAGGGGGCTACAGGAGATACGCAGTATTTT
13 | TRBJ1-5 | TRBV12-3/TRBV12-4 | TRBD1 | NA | CASRGTVGQPQHF | TGTGCCAGCAGGGGGACAGTGGGGCAGCCCCAGCATTTT